This record concerns one T cell receptor (beta chain) sequence. This sample was taken from a study of cytomegalovirus exposure and HLA in healthy donors. J lost 2 bases, V lost 10 bases, and 6 bases had no gene match. The CDR3 is made up of 14 amino acids. CDR1 is SEHNR, CDR2 FQNEAQ, per germline (reference sequence). With 60 Vbeta and 13 Jbeta primers, the PCR was carried out. The table came from immunoSEQ multiplex PCR; TCRdb's copy has only in-frame clones and leaves some out. Here the sample spans about 140,000 clones, roughly four fifths being singletons. This TCR was recovered from a female donor in good health and CMV-seronegative. Sequencing used PBMCs. The rearrangement joins TRBV7-9 to TRBJ2-5; TRBD2 agrees at 11 bases. The CDR3 bases are TGTGCCACCTCCGGGACTAGCGGACAAGAGACCCAGTACTTC. Amino acid sequence: CATSGTSGQETQYF.